This TCR beta chain was recorded in a study of blood T cell repertoires in COVID-19 (dated by TCRdb to the early 2020s). Describing the broader study: Samples covering the acute and convalescent phases of COVID-19 were provided by collaborators in the United States, Italy and Spain. The material from the prospective study consisted of cDNA or gDNA derived from T cells, B-cell-depleted T cells, or PBMCs. The dataset comprised deeply sampled blood TCRbeta repertoires from subjects exposed to, actively infected with, or recovered from COVID-19. The repertoires were released in a freely available public database meant as a resource for research on the immune response to SARS-CoV-2. The samples were drawn from two sources: the first 160 participants of the ongoing ImmuneRACE study, and 950 to 1,500 subjects contributed by 6 global collaborators. Nearly every sample came with metadata listing a de-identified subject ID, COVID-19 status, age in years and sex. HLA class I and class II types, where available, came from metadata supplied by the sample provider rather than from assay-based typing.

In the case of this clone: The antigen it recognizes is unknown. Base qualities are not at hand, and no much larger clone is one base apart.

Participants in the prospective study were enrolled through a virtual design, were aged roughly 18 to 100 years, and lived in approximately 25 United States geographic areas. To assign participants to cohorts, the prospective study relied on clinical history that participants themselves reported in a screening survey and a study questionnaire. For ImmuneRACE Cohort 3, a participant was defined as recovered based on two consecutive negative NP/OP PCR tests, clearance by a healthcare professional, or resolution of symptoms. Each participant in the prospective study had whole blood, serum and a nasopharyngeal or oropharyngeal swab collected by mobile phlebotomists. Over a roughly 2-month period, participants in the prospective study had the option of providing additional blood draws and questionnaires. Prospective study blood samples were shipped either frozen or at room temperature before DNA extraction.

The immunoSEQ Assay, a bias-controlled multiplex PCR, was used to amplify TCRbeta CDR3 regions from genomic DNA. Processing in the source paper ran as follows. Nucleated cell counts per sample were estimated from amplification of reference gene primers within the assay. To quantify the absolute abundance of each unique TCRbeta CDR3 rearrangement, sequence reads were collapsed and filtered. For each sample, productive Simpson clonality was calculated as the square root of Simpson's diversity index across productive rearrangements. Not all clones reach the TCRdb copy of this immuneACCESS table, which keeps in-frame sequences only. Checked studies attribute under half of the gap to unresolved V genes and leave the rest unexplained. From that table come the V and J calls and clone size; the DNA was used to work out D and trimming. This sample is represented by about 350,000 clones; roughly 84% of them were singletons. Of the sample, under 1.3% falls within the top ten clones.

Overall study outcomes, separate from this receptor: How much clinical and demographic metadata was included differed by source and by participant, and the metadata was provided uncurated.

V is reduced by 2 bases and J by 6 bases, leaving a spacing of 15 bases between them. Looking up the germline V gene yields CDR1 SGDLS and CDR2 YYNGEE. Taken from cysteine to phenylalanine, the CDR3 has 14 residues. The kept DNA is CDR3 alone, 42 bases in frame from the first base. The TCR sequence derives from a woman in her 30s who had recovered from COVID-19. This sequence uses TRBV9 and TRBJ2-7, with no D gene named confidently. Sequencing was done on a sample of PBMCs or T cells enriched from blood (not recorded which). This receptor has the CDR3 CASSVNSPGAEQYF. In nucleotide form, the sequence is TGTGCCAGCAGCGTGAACAGCCCAGGTGCCGAGCAGTACTTC.